These T cell receptor beta chains were read from a single sample in a study of Graves' ophthalmopathy and Graves' hyperthyroidism. Each CDR3 protein gets one entry after TCRdb re-called the multiplex PCR reads with MiXCR. The sample lists a few hundred thousand distinct CDR3 sequences; approximately 15% were seen once. Sequencing was carried out using peripheral blood. The receptors here all came from a woman under 30 with stable Graves' hyperthyroidism. Both conserved end residues are trimmed from each CDR3.

TRBV3-1	ASSRVRQFSYEQY
TRBV14	ASSVDRPNTEAF
TRBV6-7	ASSYEGAPYEQY
TRBV6-1	ASRAGTGGSYEQY
TRBV12-3/TRBV12-4	ASSLQVEETQY
TRBV19	ASSIGGAPLH
TRBV10-3	ATSLSGGTEAF
TRBV12-3/TRBV12-4	ASSLEGSIDQPQH
TRBV27	ASSSQGYNSPLH
TRBV7-2	ASSLILDRDIKY
TRBV11-3	ASSLLPGNTGELF
TRBV6-5	ASSYTKGTVQETQY
TRBV20-1	SARDRRGPYNSPLH
TRBV10-3	AISGGDRGLREPQH
TRBV2	ASSEEVNTEAF
TRBV12-5	ASGLVKGTRDNSPLH
TRBV10-3	AISLLAGEETQY
TRBV7-2	ASSLDGGENIQY
TRBV10-3	ATALGGPYSNQPQH
TRBV28	ASKVNTEAF
TRBV12-5	ASGPSDTEAF
TRBV6-1	ASSVRAVVMGNQPQH
TRBV12-5	ASGYRQHNTGDLF
TRBV12-3/TRBV12-4	ASSSPTDYVQETQY
TRBV11-1	ASSLGTGQGDTEAF
TRBV12-3/TRBV12-4	ASRSPYTGELF
TRBV27	ASSPNRGRDQPQH
TRBV7-6	ASRGARETQY
TRBV11-2	ASSLGTSGGANTGELF
TRBV2	ASSRDGRNQPQH
TRBV24-1	ATSDTDYGYT
TRBV19	ASSIPGRINQPQH
TRBV12-3/TRBV12-4	ASSRQGPDTEAF
TRBV3-1	ASSQDSPGSTSNQPQH
TRBV6-1	ASRGLYREMNTEAF
TRBV6-2/TRBV6-3	ASSYQVEPGQGNTGELF
TRBV28	APSRGAVGEQY
TRBV5-1	ASSFSPDRRAYEQY
TRBV12-3/TRBV12-4	ASRRGLINYGYT
TRBV25-1	ASSKHRVRWVGNNPEAF
TRBV2	ASSEGMGTGELF
TRBV3-1	ASSRQGYSYT
TRBV11-2	ASSLVPGPLYEQY
TRBV5-1	ASTNEGEETQY
TRBV5-1	ASSFEGAGTEAF
TRBV20-1	SARAEGHEQY
TRBV5-1	ASSRFLGWNTEAF
TRBV5-5	ASSPLAGRETQY
TRBV24-1	ATSRDSFTGELF
TRBV10-3	AISGKQGLEPQH
TRBV11-2	ASSLGGASSYNSPLH
TRBV6-2/TRBV6-3	ATLTSGGITGELF
TRBV29-1	SVTTVANYGYT
TRBV12-3/TRBV12-4	ASSFSALGTEAF